This T cell receptor beta chain derives from a study of shared clonotypes between healthy human individuals. The CDR3 is 15 residues long. V lost 6 bases and J lost 4, with 18 bases in between. Germline V gene data show CDR1 as SGHAT and CDR2 as FQNNGV. This clone occurred once. Its antigen is currently unknown. Study conclusions and caveats: Despite large depth, rarefaction showed incomplete sorted-subset sequencing.

Once extracted for a subset, genomic DNA was divided evenly among several immunoSEQ plates. TCRdb's table, derived via immunoSEQ multiplex PCR, lists solely in-frame clones and lacks some. The sample has about 600,000 clones; 97% are singletons. The clonotype originates from a woman between 25 and 40 years old in good health. The chain employs TRBV11-2 and TRBJ1-2, with a tentative D call TRBD1 (5 bases). The sequenced material came from naive CD4+ T cells sorted from blood. Noted subset: CD45RA+ positively selected. The CDR3 region is CASRGKGPGRYGYTF. In nucleotides, the CDR3 is TGTGCCAGCAGGGGAAAGGGGCCGGGTCGCTATGGCTACACCTTC.